A single sample is the source of the 28 T cell receptor beta chains below, sequenced in a study of identical twins. Via MiXCR, TCRdb re-called the 5' RACE reads, giving one row per CDR3 protein. The sample consists of around 510,000 distinct CDR3 sequences, over 11% of them appearing once. The sample also formed part of further work on yellow fever vaccine responses in identical twins.

The sample consisted of CD4+ T cells sorted from blood. The receptors derive from a woman between 18 and 30 years old in good health.

This clonotype showed up just a few times. J is TRBJ2-7 and V is TRBV28, with 7 positions matching TRBD2. The CDR3 loop spans 15 amino acids. The germline CDR1 and CDR2 sequences are MDHEN and SYDVKM. Trimming cost V 4 bases and J 0 bases; bases outside gene matches: 6. The CDR3 region has the DNA TGTGCCAGCAGTTCCCAGCGGGGCCACTCCTACGAGCAGTACTTC. Its translation: CASSSQRGHSYEQYF.

V gene TRBV3-1 combines with J gene TRBJ2-7; TRBD1 aligns across 7 bases. The ends lost 6 bases at V and 1 base at J; junction bases unmatched: 6. The CDR3 extends over 14 amino acids. CDR1 LGHDT and CDR2 YNNKEL come from the germline V gene (reference sequence). The DNA for the CDR3 is TGTGCCAGCAGAAAGAGACAGGGTTCCTACGAGCAGTACTTC. This codes for CASRKRQGSYEQYF.

In its sample, this clonotype was seen many times. The chain has TRBV20-1 and TRBJ2-7, with 7 bases matching TRBD1. The trim removed 3 bases at V and 2 bases at J, leaving 4 bases unmatched. Germline V lookup: CDR1 DFQATT, CDR2 SNEGSKA (reference sequence). This CDR3 has 13 residues. The CDR3 is CSASLGQPYEQYF. The CDR3 DNA sequence: TGCAGTGCTAGTTTGGGACAGCCCTACGAGCAGTACTTC.

This clonotype showed up many times. This chain uses TRBV5-1 with TRBJ2-2; D gene ambiguous. The CDR3 runs to 13 residues. Trimming pared 0 bases from V and 5 bases from J, leaving 5 bases between. Germline-derived CDR1 and CDR2 are SGHRS and YFSETQ. CDR3 sequence: CASSLGPTGELFF. The DNA of the CDR3 is TGCGCCAGCAGCTTGGGACCGACCGGGGAGCTGTTTTTT.

The CDR3 nucleotides read TGCAGTGCTAGAGACTACTCGCTTAGGCCCGGGAAACTGTTTTTT. Its protein product is CSARDYSLRPGKLFF. V usage is TRBV20-1 and J usage is TRBJ1-4; the D is unclear. Germline assignment: CDR1 DFQATT and CDR2 SNEGSKA (reference sequence). The CDR3 is 15 residues long. Trimming cost V 0 bases and J 11 bases, with 19 bases left between them.

This clonotype has ten or more counts. V gene TRBV7-2 combines with J gene TRBJ2-7; TRBD2 is a possible D gene (5 bases). Germline lookup yields CDR1 SGHTA and CDR2 FQGNSA. V dropped 1 base and J dropped 4 bases, with 14 bases sitting between them. The CDR3 covers 15 residues. The DNA for the CDR3 is TGTGCCAGCAGCTTAGTTGGGAGTTCCCCATACGAGCAGTACTTC. Encoded protein: CASSLVGSSPYEQYF.

This clonotype has ten or more counts. V is TRBV12-3 or TRBV12-4 and J is TRBJ1-1; no clear D gene. V was cut by 4 bases and J by 5 bases, with 11 bases left in between. The CDR3 length is 13 residues. In nucleotides, the CDR3 is TGTGCCAGCAGTTATAGCCTAGGGACTGAAGCTTTCTTT. Translating gives CASSYSLGTEAFF.

The chain employs TRBV24-1 and TRBJ1-1; D call uncertain. Germline V lookup: CDR1 KGHDR, CDR2 SFDVKD. Trimming took 4 bases from V and 6 from J, leaving 11 bases between them. CDR3 length equals 13 residues. The CDR3 spells CATSESGRPEAFF. The CDR3 nucleotides are TGTGCCACCAGTGAGAGTGGGCGGCCTGAAGCTTTCTTT.

There are a few counts of this clonotype. The chain employs TRBV7-2 and TRBJ1-5, with 9 bases matching TRBD1. Germline V gene data show CDR1 as SGHTA and CDR2 as FQGNSA. The V gene end was trimmed by 1 base and the J gene end by 6 bases; junction bases not matched to a gene: 4. This CDR3 is 15 amino acids long. CDR3 loop: CASSLDTGGGQPQHF. DNA for the CDR3: TGTGCCAGCAGCTTAGACACAGGGGGCGGTCAGCCCCAGCATTTT.

This clonotype was counted at least ten times. The chain uses TRBV12-3 or TRBV12-4 and TRBJ1-2; TRBD1 might be the D (6 bases). The CDR3 loop spans 15 amino acids. V lost 7 bases and J 2 bases, leaving 17 bases between the germline ends. The CDR3 sequence is CASIPQGRVNYGYTF. In DNA form, the CDR3 reads TGTGCCAGCATTCCTCAGGGGCGCGTAAACTATGGCTACACCTTC.

The rearrangement links TRBV5-1 to TRBJ2-1; 9 bases match TRBD2. From germline, CDR1 is SGHRS and CDR2 YFSETQ. V gave up 0 bases and J gave up 8 bases; unmatched junction bases: 9. CDR3 size: 16 residues. The CDR3 spells CASSLVGGLAAHEQFF. The CDR3 nucleotides read TGCGCCAGCAGCTTGGTGGGGGGACTAGCAGCGCATGAGCAGTTCTTC.

The chain recombines TRBV20-1 with TRBJ1-1; 7 bases are a match to TRBD1. From germline, CDR1 is DFQATT and CDR2 SNEGSKA (reference sequence). The J segment lost 2 bases and the V segment lost 5 bases, leaving 5 bases of the junction unmatched. CDR3 size: 13 residues. The CDR3 sequence: CSALGTANTEAFF. DNA of the CDR3: TGCAGTGCTTTAGGGACAGCCAACACTGAAGCTTTCTTT.

The chain couples TRBV15 to TRBJ2-7; no clear D gene. Trimming stripped 0 bases from V and 5 bases from J, with 17 bases between. This CDR3 has 16 residues. Germline V CDR1 and CDR2: LNHNV, YYDKDF (reference sequence). The CDR3 protein is CATSRDRTIPTHEQYF. The CDR3 DNA is TGTGCCACCAGCAGAGATCGGACCATACCTACCCACGAGCAGTACTTC.

This clonotype has at least ten counts. The chain recombines TRBV5-1 with TRBJ2-2; D could derive from TRBD1 or TRBD2 (5 bases each). Looked up from germline, CDR1 is SGHRS and CDR2 is YFSETQ. The V end was cut by 4 bases, the J end by 0 bases, with 13 bases between. The CDR3 is 16 residues long. CDR3 bases: TGCGCCAGCAGCCTGACTGGGACCACGAACACCGGGGAGCTGTTTTTT. Its protein is CASSLTGTTNTGELFF.

This clonotype has a count of ten or more. The rearrangement joins TRBV9 to TRBJ2-5, with 7 positions matching TRBD1. This CDR3 contains 16 residues. Per germline, CDR1 SGDLS and CDR2 YYNGEE. Trimming removed 0 bases from V and 4 bases from J; junction bases left unmatched: 9. Here the CDR3 reads CASSVAGRTGGETQYF. In DNA, the CDR3 is TGTGCCAGCAGCGTAGCTGGAAGGACAGGCGGAGAGACCCAGTACTTC.

The V gene is TRBV29-1, the J gene TRBJ2-3; the D is unclear. The CDR3 has 10 residues. Between the trimmed V and J ends, which lost 8 bases and 2 bases, there was a span of 5 bases. Germline values: CDR1 SQVTM, CDR2 ANQGSEA. The CDR3 nucleotides are TGCAGCACCAACACAGATACGCAGTATTTT. Translating it yields CSTNTDTQYF.

Only a few counts were recorded for this clonotype. This sequence joins TRBV7-9 and TRBJ2-5, with a possible D match to TRBD2 (6 bases). V was trimmed by 2 bases and J by 1 base, leaving 14 bases between them. CDR1 is SEHNR and CDR2 is FQNEAQ in the germline V gene (reference sequence). The CDR3 spans 16 residues. CDR3 sequence reads: CASSLIRGNLQETQYF. In nucleotides, the CDR3 is TGTGCCAGCAGCTTAATTCGCGGGAACCTCCAAGAGACCCAGTACTTC.

This clonotype has more than one count but fewer than ten. The chain has TRBV2 and TRBJ2-1; D perhaps matches TRBD2 (7 bases). Germline V CDR1 and CDR2: SNHLY, FYNNEI. Trimming stripped 6 bases from V and 1 base from J, with 13 bases between. The CDR3 extends over 15 amino acids. The DNA of the CDR3 is TGTGCCAGCAGCACAGGGAGGGTATCCTACAATGAGCAGTTCTTC. Translation gives CASSTGRVSYNEQFF.

In its sample, this clonotype was seen once. The V call is TRBV12-3 or TRBV12-4, the J call TRBJ2-4; 7 bases match TRBD2. V lost 11 bases and J lost 0; bases outside the gene matches: 19. CDR3 length: 18 residues. The CDR3 loop is CARGYWRGSPLAKNIQYF. The DNA of the CDR3 is TGTGCCCGCGGGTATTGGCGGGGGAGCCCTCTAGCCAAAAACATTCAGTACTTC.

This clonotype came up a few times. The rearrangement uses TRBV5-5 and TRBJ2-4; TRBD2 agrees at 10 bases. V lost 4 bases and J lost 7; bases outside the gene matches: 8. In germline, CDR1 is SGHKS, CDR2 YYEKEE (reference sequence). The CDR3 sequence is 15 residues long. The CDR3, as DNA: TGTGCCAGCAGCCTGGGAGCGGGAGGGCCGAACATTCAGTACTTC. Protein product: CASSLGAGGPNIQYF. The whole variable domain, filled in from reference TRBV5-5 and TRBJ2-4, reads DAGVTQSPTHLIKTRGQQVTLRCSPISGHKSVSWYQQVLGQGPQFIFQYYEKEERGRGNFPDRFSARQFPNYSSELNVNALLLGDSALYLCASSLGAGGPNIQYFGAGTRLSVL.

The V and J genes are TRBV10-3 and TRBJ2-1, with unresolved D. The V end was cut by 7 bases, the J end by 8 bases, with 39 bases between. Germline assignment: CDR1 ENHRY and CDR2 SYGVKD. This CDR3 is built from 21 residues. Here the CDR3 DNA reads TGTGCCATCAATTCAGACGGGTCACCCAGCCGAGGCATTTCAGACCCTCATGAGCAGTTCTTC. Its protein is CAINSDGSPSRGISDPHEQFF.

This clonotype was seen only a few times. The genes are TRBV20-1 and TRBJ2-1; 9 bases are a match to TRBD2. The CDR3 contains 16 residues. V shed 6 bases, J shed 0 bases, and the junction held 9 bases outside the gene matches. Germline assignment: CDR1 DFQATT and CDR2 SNEGSKA (reference sequence). The CDR3 sequence is CSARRGSGSSYNEQFF. CDR3 coding DNA: TGCAGTGCCAGACGGGGTAGCGGGAGCTCCTACAATGAGCAGTTCTTC.

The V call is TRBV6-2 or TRBV6-3, the J call TRBJ2-7; 10 bases are a match to TRBD1. Losses at the gene ends were 9 bases for V and 5 bases for J; bases not matched to a gene: 4. Per the germline V gene, CDR1 is MNHEY and CDR2 is SVGEGT. This CDR3 comprises 12 residues. CDR3 sequence: CASRDRGNEQYF. In DNA form, the CDR3 reads TGTGCCAGTCGGGACAGGGGCAACGAGCAGTACTTC.

The gene calls are TRBV5-1 and TRBJ2-7, with 9 bases aligning to TRBD2. After removal of 4 bases from V and 6 bases from J, the junction contained 8 bases not matched to a gene. This CDR3 has 14 amino acids. Germline V CDR1 and CDR2: SGHRS, YFSETQ. The CDR3 is CASSPTSGSIEQYF. CDR3 DNA: TGCGCCAGCAGCCCGACTAGCGGCTCCATCGAGCAGTACTTC.

This rearrangement joins TRBV6-4 to TRBJ2-3; 7 nucleotides match TRBD2. Germline trimming cut 2 bases from V and 4 bases from J; bases unmatched to any gene: 3. Germline CDR1 MRHNA, CDR2 SNTAGT. The CDR3 sequence is 14 residues long. CDR3 loop: CASSDVGGSDTQYF. The CDR3 region has the DNA TGTGCCAGCAGTGACGTGGGAGGGTCAGATACGCAGTATTTT.

This clonotype has just a few counts. This sequence joins TRBV7-3 and TRBJ2-7; D is undetermined. V lost 3 bases and J 3 bases, leaving 15 bases between the germline ends. Germline CDR1 is SGHTA and CDR2 is FQGTGA. The CDR3 loop spans 15 amino acids. Here the CDR3 reads CASSLGSSLVYEQYF. The CDR3 DNA reads as TGTGCCAGCAGCTTGGGTTCATCCCTAGTCTACGAGCAGTACTTC. The full variable domain, its missing parts supplied by reference TRBV7-3 and TRBJ2-7, is GAGVSQTPSNKVTEKGKYVELRCDPISGHTALYWYRQSLGQGPEFLIYFQGTGAADDSGLPNDRFFAVRPEGSVSTLKIQRTERGDSAVYLCASSLGSSLVYEQYFGPGTRLTVT.

This clonotype occurred a few times. The chain uses TRBV4-1 and TRBJ2-5; TRBD2 might be the D (5 bases). CDR1 is MGHRA and CDR2 is YSYEKL in the germline V gene. The V gene lost 0 bases and the J gene lost 5 bases, with 7 bases spanning the gap. CDR3 size: 13 residues. In nucleotides, the CDR3 is TGCGCCAGCAGCCAAGACGGGGTGGAGACCCAGTACTTC. Its translation is CASSQDGVETQYF.

The chain is built from TRBV7-2 and TRBJ2-1; D ambiguous. This CDR3 contains 14 residues. The V and J ends lost 2 bases and 1 base respectively, with 6 bases between them. The germline V gene has CDR1 SGHTA and CDR2 FQGNSA. CDR3 loop: CASSLQRSYNEQFF. CDR3 sequence (DNA): TGTGCCAGCAGCTTACAACGGTCCTACAATGAGCAGTTCTTC. The full variable domain, completed using reference TRBV7-2 and TRBJ2-1, is GAGVSQSPSNKVTEKGKDVELRCDPISGHTALYWYRQSLGQGLEFLIYFQGNSAPDKSGLPSDRFSAERTGGSVSTLTIQRTQQEDSAVYLCASSLQRSYNEQFFGPGTRLTVL.